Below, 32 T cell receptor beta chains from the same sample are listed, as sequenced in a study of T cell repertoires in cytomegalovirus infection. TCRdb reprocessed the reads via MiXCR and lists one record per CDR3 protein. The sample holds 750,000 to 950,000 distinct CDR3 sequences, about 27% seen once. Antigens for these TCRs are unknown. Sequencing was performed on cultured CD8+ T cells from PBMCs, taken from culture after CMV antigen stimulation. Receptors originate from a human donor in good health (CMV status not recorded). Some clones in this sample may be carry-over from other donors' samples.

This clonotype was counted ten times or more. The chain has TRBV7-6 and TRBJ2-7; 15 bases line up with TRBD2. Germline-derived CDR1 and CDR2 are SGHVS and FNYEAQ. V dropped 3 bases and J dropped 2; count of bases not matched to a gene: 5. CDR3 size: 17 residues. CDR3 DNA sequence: TGTGCCAGCAGCTTGGTGGGACTAGCGGGGGGCGCCTACGAGCAGTACTTC. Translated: CASSLVGLAGGAYEQYF.

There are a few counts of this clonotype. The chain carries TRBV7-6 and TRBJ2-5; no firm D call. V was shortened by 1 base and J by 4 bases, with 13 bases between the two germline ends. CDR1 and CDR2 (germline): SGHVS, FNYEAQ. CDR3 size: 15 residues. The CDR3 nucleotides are TGTGCCAGCAGCTTAGGTGCAAGCGCCATAGAGACCCAGTACTTC. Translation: CASSLGASAIETQYF.

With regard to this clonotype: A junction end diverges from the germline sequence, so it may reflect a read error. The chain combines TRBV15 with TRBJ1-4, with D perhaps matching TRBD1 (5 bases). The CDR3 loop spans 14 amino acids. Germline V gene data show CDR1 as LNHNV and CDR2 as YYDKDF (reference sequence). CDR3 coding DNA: TGTACCACCAGCAGGGACCGCCTTAATGAAAAACTGTTTTTT. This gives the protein CTTSRDRLNEKLFF.

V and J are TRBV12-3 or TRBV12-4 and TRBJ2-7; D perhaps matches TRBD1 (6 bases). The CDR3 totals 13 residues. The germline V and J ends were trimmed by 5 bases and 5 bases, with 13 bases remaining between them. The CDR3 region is CASSTGLWNEQYF. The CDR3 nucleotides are TGTGCCAGCAGTACAGGGCTGTGGAACGAGCAGTACTTC.

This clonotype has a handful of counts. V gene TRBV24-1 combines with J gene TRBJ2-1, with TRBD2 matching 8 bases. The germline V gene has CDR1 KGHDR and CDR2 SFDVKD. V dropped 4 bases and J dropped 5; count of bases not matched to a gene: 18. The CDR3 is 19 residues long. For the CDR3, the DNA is TGTGCCACCAGTGACCCAGCGGGGGATGGGGGGACCTGGAACAATGAGCAGTTCTTC. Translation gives CATSDPAGDGGTWNNEQFF.

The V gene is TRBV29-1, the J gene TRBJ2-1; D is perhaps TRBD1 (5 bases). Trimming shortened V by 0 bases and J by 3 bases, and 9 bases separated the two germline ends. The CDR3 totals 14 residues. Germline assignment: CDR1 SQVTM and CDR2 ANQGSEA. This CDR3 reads CSVEDRGSYNEQFF. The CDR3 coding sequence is TGCAGCGTTGAAGATAGGGGCAGCTACAATGAGCAGTTCTTC.

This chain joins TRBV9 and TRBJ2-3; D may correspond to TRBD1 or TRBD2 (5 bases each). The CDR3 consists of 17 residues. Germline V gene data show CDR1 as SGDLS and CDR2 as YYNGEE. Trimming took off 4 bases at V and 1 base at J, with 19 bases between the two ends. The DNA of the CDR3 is TGTGCCAGCAGCCCACCATGGGGGAAAGAAGGCACAGATACGCAGTATTTT. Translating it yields CASSPPWGKEGTDTQYF.

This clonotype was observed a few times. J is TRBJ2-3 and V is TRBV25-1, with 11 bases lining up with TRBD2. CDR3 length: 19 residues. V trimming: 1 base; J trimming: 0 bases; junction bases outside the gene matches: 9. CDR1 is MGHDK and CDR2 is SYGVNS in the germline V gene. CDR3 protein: CASSEWGRWTSGSTDTQYF. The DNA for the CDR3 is TGTGCCAGCAGTGAATGGGGCCGGTGGACTAGCGGGAGCACAGATACGCAGTATTTT.

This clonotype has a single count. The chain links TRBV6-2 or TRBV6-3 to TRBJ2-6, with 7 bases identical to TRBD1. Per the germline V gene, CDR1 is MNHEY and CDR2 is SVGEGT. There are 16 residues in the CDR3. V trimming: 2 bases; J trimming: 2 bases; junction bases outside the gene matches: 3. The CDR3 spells CASSYVTGPGANVLTF. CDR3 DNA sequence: TGTGCCAGCAGTTACGTGACAGGGCCTGGGGCCAACGTCCTGACTTTC.

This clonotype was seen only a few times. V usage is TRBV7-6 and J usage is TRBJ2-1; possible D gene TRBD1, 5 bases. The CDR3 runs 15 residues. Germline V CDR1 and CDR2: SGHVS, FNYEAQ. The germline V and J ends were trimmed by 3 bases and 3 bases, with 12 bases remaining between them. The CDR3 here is CASSFGDSYYNEQFF. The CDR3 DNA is TGTGCCAGCAGCTTCGGAGACAGTTACTACAATGAGCAGTTCTTC.

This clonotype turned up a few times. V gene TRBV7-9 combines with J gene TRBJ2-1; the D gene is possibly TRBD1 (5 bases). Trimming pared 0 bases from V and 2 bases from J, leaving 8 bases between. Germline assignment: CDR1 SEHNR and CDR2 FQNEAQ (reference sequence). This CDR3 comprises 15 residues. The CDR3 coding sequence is TGTGCCAGCAGCTTAGCGTGGACACCCTACAATGAGCAGTTCTTC. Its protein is CASSLAWTPYNEQFF.

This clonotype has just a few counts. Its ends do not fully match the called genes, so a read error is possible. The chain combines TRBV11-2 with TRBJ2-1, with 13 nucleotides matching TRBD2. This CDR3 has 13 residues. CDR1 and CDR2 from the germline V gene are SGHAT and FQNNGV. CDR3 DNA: TGTGCCAGCAGCCTTGGACTAGCGGGGGAGCTGCGTTTC. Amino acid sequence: CASSLGLAGELRF.

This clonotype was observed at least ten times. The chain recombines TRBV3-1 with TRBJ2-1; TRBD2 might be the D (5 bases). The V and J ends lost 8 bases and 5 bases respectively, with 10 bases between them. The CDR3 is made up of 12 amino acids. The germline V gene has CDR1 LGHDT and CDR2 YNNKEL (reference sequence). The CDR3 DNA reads TGTGCCAGCTTCGGGGAAAACAATGAGCAGTTCTTC. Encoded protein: CASFGENNEQFF.

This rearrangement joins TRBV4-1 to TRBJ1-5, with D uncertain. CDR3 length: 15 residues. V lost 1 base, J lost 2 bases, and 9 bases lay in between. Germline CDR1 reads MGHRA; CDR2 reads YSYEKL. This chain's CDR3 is CASSQAIMGNQPQHF. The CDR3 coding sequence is TGCGCCAGCAGCCAAGCTATAATGGGCAATCAGCCCCAGCATTTT.

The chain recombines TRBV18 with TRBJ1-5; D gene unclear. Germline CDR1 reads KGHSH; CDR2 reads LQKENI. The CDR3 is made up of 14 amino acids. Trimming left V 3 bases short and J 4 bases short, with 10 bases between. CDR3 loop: CASSPMEENQPQHF. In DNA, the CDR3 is TGTGCCAGCTCACCCATGGAGGAGAATCAGCCCCAGCATTTT.

CDR3 coding DNA: TGTGCCACCACGGACAGGGGGCATGGTGAGCAGTTCTTC. Protein product: CATTDRGHGEQFF. The rearrangement joins TRBV27 to TRBJ2-1; 11 bases are shared with TRBD1. Unmatched junction bases numbered 8, after V lost 10 bases and J lost 9 bases. CDR3 length: 13 amino acids. Germline CDR1 reads MNHEY; CDR2 reads SMNVEV (reference sequence).

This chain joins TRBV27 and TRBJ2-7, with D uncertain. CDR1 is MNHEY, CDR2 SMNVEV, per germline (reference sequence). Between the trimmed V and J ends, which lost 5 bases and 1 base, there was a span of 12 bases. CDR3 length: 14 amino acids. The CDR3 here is CASSPQPLSYEQYF. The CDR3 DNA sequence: TGTGCCAGCAGTCCACAGCCGTTGTCCTACGAGCAGTACTTC.

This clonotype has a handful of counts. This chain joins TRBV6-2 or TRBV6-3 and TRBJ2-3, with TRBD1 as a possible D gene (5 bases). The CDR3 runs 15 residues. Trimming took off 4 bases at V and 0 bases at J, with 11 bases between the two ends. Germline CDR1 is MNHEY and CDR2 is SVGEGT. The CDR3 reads CASSSTVTSTDTQYF. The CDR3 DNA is TGTGCCAGCAGTTCGACAGTAACTAGCACAGATACGCAGTATTTT.

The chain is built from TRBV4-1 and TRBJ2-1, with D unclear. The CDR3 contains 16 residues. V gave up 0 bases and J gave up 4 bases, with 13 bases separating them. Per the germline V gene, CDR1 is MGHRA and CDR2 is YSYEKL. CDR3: CASSQDGASLYNEQFF. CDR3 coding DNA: TGCGCCAGCAGCCAAGATGGAGCATCCTTATACAATGAGCAGTTCTTC.

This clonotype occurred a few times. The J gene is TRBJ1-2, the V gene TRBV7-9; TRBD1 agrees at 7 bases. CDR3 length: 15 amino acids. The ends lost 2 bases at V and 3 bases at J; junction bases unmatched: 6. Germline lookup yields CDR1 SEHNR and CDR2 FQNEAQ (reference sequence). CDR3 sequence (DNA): TGTGCCAGCAGCTTACTACAGGGGACGGACTATGGCTACACCTTC. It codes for CASSLLQGTDYGYTF.

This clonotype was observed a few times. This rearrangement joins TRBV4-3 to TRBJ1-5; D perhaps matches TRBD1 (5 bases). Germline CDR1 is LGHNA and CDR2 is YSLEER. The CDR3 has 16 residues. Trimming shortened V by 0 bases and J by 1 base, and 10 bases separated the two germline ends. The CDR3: CASSQERGGSNQPQHF. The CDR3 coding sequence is TGCGCCAGCAGCCAAGAGAGGGGTGGCAGCAATCAGCCCCAGCATTTT.

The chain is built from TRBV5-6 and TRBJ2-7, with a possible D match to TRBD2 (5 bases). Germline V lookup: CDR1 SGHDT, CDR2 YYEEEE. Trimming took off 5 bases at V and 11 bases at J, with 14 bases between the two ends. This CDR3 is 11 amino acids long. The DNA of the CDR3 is TGTGCCAGCAGTTCGGGGATATACGAGTACTTC. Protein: CASSSGIYEYF.

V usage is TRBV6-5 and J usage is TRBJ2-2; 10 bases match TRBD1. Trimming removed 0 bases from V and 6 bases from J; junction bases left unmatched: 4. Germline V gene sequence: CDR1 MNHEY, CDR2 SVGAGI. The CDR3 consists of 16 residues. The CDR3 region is CASSYSGTGAPGELFF. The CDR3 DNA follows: TGTGCCAGCAGTTACTCAGGGACAGGGGCCCCCGGGGAGCTGTTTTTT.

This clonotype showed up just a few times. The CDR3 loop is CASSSGLLNEQFF. The CDR3 DNA reads as TGTGCCAGCAGCTCGGGACTTCTGAATGAGCAGTTCTTC. The V call is TRBV7-9, the J call TRBJ2-1; D may be TRBD2 (6 bases). V was shortened by 4 bases and J by 7 bases, with 11 bases between the two germline ends. The CDR3 has 13 residues. CDR1 is SEHNR and CDR2 is FQNEAQ in the germline V gene (reference sequence).

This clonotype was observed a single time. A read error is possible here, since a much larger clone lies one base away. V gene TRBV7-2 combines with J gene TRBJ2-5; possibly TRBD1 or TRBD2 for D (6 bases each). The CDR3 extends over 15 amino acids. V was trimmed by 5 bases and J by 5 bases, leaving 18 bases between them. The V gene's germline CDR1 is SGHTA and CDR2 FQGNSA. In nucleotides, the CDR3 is TGTGCCAGCAGCCCTAGCGTGGGGGCTTGGGAGACCCAGTACTTC. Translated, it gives CASSPSVGAWETQYF.

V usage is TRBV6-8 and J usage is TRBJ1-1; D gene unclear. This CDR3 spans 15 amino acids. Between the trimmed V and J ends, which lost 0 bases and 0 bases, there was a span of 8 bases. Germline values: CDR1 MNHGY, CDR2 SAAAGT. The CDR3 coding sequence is TGTGCCAGCAGTTACTCCGGCTTATTGAACACTGAAGCTTTCTTT. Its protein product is CASSYSGLLNTEAFF.

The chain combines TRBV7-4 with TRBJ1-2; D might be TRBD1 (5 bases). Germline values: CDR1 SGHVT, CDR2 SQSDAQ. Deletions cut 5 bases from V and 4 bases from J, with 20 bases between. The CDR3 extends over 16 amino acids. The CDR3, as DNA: TGTGCCAGCAGCACCCCGGGGACGGAGTTTCTCTATGGCTACACCTTC. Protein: CASSTPGTEFLYGYTF.

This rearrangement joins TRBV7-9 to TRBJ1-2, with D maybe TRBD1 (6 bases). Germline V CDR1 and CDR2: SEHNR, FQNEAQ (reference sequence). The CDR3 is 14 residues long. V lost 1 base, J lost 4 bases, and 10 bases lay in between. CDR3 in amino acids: CASSLEQGAYGYTF. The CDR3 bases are TGTGCCAGCAGCTTAGAACAGGGTGCCTATGGCTACACCTTC.

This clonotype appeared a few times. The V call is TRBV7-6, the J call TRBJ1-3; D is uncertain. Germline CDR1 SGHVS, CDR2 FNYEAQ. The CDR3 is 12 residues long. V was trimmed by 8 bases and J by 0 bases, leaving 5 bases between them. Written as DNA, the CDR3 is TGTGCCAGCTCGCGCTCTGGAAACACCATATATTTT. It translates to CASSRSGNTIYF.

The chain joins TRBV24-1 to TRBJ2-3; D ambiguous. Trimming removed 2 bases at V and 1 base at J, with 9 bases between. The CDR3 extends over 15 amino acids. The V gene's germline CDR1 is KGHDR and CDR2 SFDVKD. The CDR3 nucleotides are TGTGCCACCAGTGATTCTACAGAACGCACAGATACGCAGTATTTT. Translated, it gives CATSDSTERTDTQYF.

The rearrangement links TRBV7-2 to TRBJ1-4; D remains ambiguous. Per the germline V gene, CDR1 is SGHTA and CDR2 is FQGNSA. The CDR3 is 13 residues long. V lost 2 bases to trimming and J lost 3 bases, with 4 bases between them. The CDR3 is CASSLRANEKLFF. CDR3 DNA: TGTGCCAGCAGCTTAAGGGCTAATGAAAAACTGTTTTTT.

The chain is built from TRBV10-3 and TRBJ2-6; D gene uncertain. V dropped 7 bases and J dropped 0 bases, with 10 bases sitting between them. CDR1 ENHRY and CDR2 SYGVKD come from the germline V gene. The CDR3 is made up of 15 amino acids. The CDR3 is CAIKQWISGANVLTF. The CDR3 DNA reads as TGTGCCATCAAACAGTGGATCTCTGGGGCCAACGTCCTGACTTTC.